This TCR beta chain was identified during a study of blood T cells in healthy people across ages. Donation came from healthy Caucasian individuals in Russia who were aged roughly 6 to 100. Next came a second PCR, run for about 7 to 12 cycles, which used a sample-barcoded 5' primer along with a J-beta primer mix. Each of the samples gave a minimum of 3 million paired-end reads that contained CDR3. TCRdb re-called the 5' RACE reads through MiXCR, storing one row per CDR3 protein. The repertoire holds 1,300,000 or so distinct CDR3 sequences, around 59% seen once, with 5.5% to 8% in the top ten. CDR1 LGHDT and CDR2 YNNKEL come from the germline V gene (reference sequence). The CDR3 extends over 16 amino acids.

Sample: blood. V usage is TRBV3-1 and J usage is TRBJ2-4; D perhaps matches TRBD2 (5 bases). Judging by the DNA end, TRBJ2-7 fits better; the J call may be wrong. This sequence was found in a man between 18 and 29 years old in good health. Written as DNA, the CDR3 is TGTGCCAGCAGCCAAGTTAGAGGGAAGAACCCTTACGAGCAGTACTTC. The encoded protein is CASSQVRGKNPYEQYF.